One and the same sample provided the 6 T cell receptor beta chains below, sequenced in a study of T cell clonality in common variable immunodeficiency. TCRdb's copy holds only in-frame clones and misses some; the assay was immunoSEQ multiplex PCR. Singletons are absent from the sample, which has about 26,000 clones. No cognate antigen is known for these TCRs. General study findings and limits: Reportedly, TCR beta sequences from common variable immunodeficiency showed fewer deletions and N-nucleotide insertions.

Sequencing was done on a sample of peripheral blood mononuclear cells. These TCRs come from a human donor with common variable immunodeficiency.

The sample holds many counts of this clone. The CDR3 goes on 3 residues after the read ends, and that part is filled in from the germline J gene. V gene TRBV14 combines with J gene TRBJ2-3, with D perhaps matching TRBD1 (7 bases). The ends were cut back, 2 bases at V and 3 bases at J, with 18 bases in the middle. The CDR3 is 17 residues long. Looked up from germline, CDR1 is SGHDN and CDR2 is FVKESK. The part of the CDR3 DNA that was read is TGTGCCAGCAGCCAACTAAGCGGCAGGGGGAGGACAGATACG. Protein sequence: CASSQLSGRGRTDT. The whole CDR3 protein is CASSQLSGRGRTDTQYF.

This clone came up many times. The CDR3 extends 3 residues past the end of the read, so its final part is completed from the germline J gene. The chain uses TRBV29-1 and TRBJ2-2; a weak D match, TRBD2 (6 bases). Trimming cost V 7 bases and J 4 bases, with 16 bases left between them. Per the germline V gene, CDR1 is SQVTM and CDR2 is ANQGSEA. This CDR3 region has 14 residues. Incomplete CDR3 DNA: TGCAGCGCTAAAAGGGTGGGGGGCACCGGGGAG. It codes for CSAKRVGGTGE. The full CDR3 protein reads CSAKRVGGTGELFF.

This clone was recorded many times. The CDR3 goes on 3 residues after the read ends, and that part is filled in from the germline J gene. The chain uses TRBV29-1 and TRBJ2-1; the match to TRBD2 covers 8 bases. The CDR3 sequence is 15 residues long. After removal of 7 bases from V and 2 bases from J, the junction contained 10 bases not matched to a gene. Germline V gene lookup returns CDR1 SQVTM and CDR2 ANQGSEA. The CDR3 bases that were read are TGCAGCGCCCTTAGCGGGGAGTACACCTACAATGAG. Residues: CSALSGEYTYNE. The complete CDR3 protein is CSALSGEYTYNEQFF.

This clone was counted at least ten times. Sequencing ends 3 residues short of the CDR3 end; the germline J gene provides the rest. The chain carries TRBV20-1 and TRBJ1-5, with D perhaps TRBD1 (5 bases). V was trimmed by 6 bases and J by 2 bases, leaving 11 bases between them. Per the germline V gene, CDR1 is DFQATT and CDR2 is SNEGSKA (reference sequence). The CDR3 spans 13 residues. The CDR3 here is CSAGRGGNQPQHF. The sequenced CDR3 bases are TGCAGTGCCGGGAGGGGTGGCAATCAGCCC.

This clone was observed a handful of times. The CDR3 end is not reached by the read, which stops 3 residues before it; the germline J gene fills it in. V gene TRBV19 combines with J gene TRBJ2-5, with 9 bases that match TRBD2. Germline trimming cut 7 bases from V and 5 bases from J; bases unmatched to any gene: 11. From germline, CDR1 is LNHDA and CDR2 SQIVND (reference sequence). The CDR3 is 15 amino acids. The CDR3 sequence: CASNLPAGGLETQYF. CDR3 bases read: TGTGCCAGTAACCTCCCGGCGGGAGGGTTGGAGACC.

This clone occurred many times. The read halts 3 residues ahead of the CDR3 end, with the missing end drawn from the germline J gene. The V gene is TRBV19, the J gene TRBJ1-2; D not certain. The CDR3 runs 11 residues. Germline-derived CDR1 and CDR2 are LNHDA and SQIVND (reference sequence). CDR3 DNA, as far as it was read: TGTGCCAGCTTTAGGGTCGGCGGC. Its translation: CASFRVGG. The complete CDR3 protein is CASFRVGGYTF.